This is a list of T cell receptor beta chains from one sample in a study of regulatory T cells in long-lasting Graves disease. TCRdb re-called the multiplex PCR reads through MiXCR, storing one row per CDR3 protein. The table records 350,000 to 500,000 distinct CDR3 sequences, 16% of them present only once. The same sample was also used in a study of T cells in Graves' hyperthyroidism and ophthalmopathy.

This specimen consisted of peripheral blood mononuclear cells (PBMCs), obtained at new diagnosis, from a patient treated with antithyroid drugs. The receptor set was obtained from a woman aged 18 to 35 with Graves disease. CDR3s include the opening cysteine and the closing phenylalanine or tryptophan. The order of the fields is clone size, J gene, D gene, V gene, CDR3 DNA, CDR3 protein. The D gene is left open where the match is weak. Not every row has a clone size; where given, it reads once, few, many or a size class.

size: few
J: TRBJ1-1
D: -
V: TRBV7-2
DNA: TGTGCCAGCAGCTTAGCCGCGGTTAGAGACACTGAAGCTTTCTTT
CDR3: CASSLAAVRDTEAFF

size: -
J: TRBJ2-3
D: -
V: TRBV7-9
DNA: TGTGCCAGCAGGCCACCTCTAGTTCCTAGCACAGATACGCAGTATTTT
CDR3: CASRPPLVPSTDTQYF

size: few
J: TRBJ1-1
D: TRBD1
V: TRBV30
DNA: TGTGCCTGGAGGACAGGGGGCCTGGGATGGGGCACTGAAGCTTTCTTT
CDR3: CAWRTGGLGWGTEAFF

size: many
J: TRBJ2-1
D: -
V: TRBV11-2
DNA: TGTGCCAGCAGCTGGCCGCGAGGGAGCTCCTACAATGAGCAGTTCTTC
CDR3: CASSWPRGSSYNEQFF

size: many
J: TRBJ2-5
D: -
V: TRBV25-1
DNA: TGTGCCAGCAGTGAGCCGACAGGGACTACCGAGACCCAGTACTTC
CDR3: CASSEPTGTTETQYF

size: few
J: TRBJ1-1
D: -
V: TRBV6-5
DNA: TGTGCCAGCAGTTACTACGGCACGAACACTGAAGCTTTCTTT
CDR3: CASSYYGTNTEAFF

size: many
J: TRBJ2-7
D: TRBD1
V: TRBV7-9
DNA: TGTGCCAGCAGCTTAGGGGCCGGACAGGCCTACGAGCAGTACTTC
CDR3: CASSLGAGQAYEQYF

size: -
J: TRBJ2-7
D: TRBD2
V: TRBV6-2/TRBV6-3
DNA: TGTGCCAGCAGACCTCCTTCTAGCGGAGCCTACGAGCAGTACTTC
CDR3: CASRPPSSGAYEQYF

size: -
J: TRBJ2-1
D: TRBD2
V: TRBV11-2
DNA: TGTGCCAGCACCCACAGACAGGGACTAGCGGGAGGGCCAATACTGGGTGAGCAGTTCTTC
CDR3: CASTHRQGLAGGPILGEQFF

size: -
J: TRBJ2-6
D: -
V: TRBV28
DNA: TGTGCCACCCGCCCCCTAAACGGGGGTCCCCCTGGGGCCAACGTCCTGACTTTC
CDR3: CATRPLNGGPPGANVLTF

size: -
J: TRBJ2-3
D: TRBD2
V: TRBV9
DNA: TGTGCCAGCAGCGTCTCCGGGACTAGCTCATATACGCAGTATTTT
CDR3: CASSVSGTSSYTQYF

size: many
J: TRBJ1-5
D: TRBD1
V: TRBV30
DNA: TGTGCCTGGAGTGCAGGGACAGGGGCCCTACTCAATCAGCCCCAGCATTTT
CDR3: CAWSAGTGALLNQPQHF

size: -
J: TRBJ2-1
D: -
V: TRBV5-5
DNA: TGTGCCAGCACCCGAATCCAGGGTTCCTACAATGAGCAGTTCTTC
CDR3: CASTRIQGSYNEQFF

size: few
J: TRBJ2-5
D: -
V: TRBV6-5
DNA: TGTGCCAGCAGTTACCCTAGGACAGATCAAGAGACCCAGTACTTC
CDR3: CASSYPRTDQETQYF

size: many
J: TRBJ2-1
D: -
V: TRBV20-1
DNA: TGCAGTGCTAGAGAGGACGGGAGTGGCAATGAGCAGTTCTTC
CDR3: CSAREDGSGNEQFF

size: many
J: TRBJ1-2
D: -
V: TRBV7-2
DNA: TGTGCCAGCAGCTTAGCCCTTCGGGGGAGCTATGGCTACACCTTC
CDR3: CASSLALRGSYGYTF

size: many
J: TRBJ2-3
D: -
V: TRBV7-9
DNA: TGTGCCAGCAGCTCTACTGTAGTGGTACAGACAGATACGCAGTATTTT
CDR3: CASSSTVVVQTDTQYF